Detailed here is one T cell receptor beta chain. V lost 4 bases to trimming and J lost 2 bases; unmatched junction nucleotides: 10. Germline V gene sequence: CDR1 MGHRA, CDR2 YSYEKL. The CDR3 runs 16 residues. These data are taken from a study of blood T cell repertoires in COVID-19. Looking at the study overall: Sites across the United States, Italy and Spain contributed samples from acute and convalescent COVID-19. PBMCs, B-cell-depleted T cells, or T cells were the source of the cDNA or gDNA that made up the material.

Authors' analysis steps: Using reference gene primer amplification, nucleated cell counts were estimated. Data came from immunoSEQ multiplex PCR; TCRdb stores just in-frame clones and leaves some out. Clone size and the V and J calls come from that table; the DNA yielded D and trimming. The repertoire holds about 310,000 clones, about nine tenths seen once, with 1% in the top ten. The sequenced sample was peripheral blood. The TCR sequence derives from a man aged 50 or older with active or convalescent COVID-19. The chain is built from TRBV4-1 and TRBJ1-2, with TRBD1 matching over 7 bases. CDR3 protein: CASSPYRDSNNYGYTF. CDR3 nucleotide sequence: TGCGCCAGCAGCCCCTACCGGGACAGCAACAACTATGGCTACACCTTC.